These 8 T cell receptor beta chains share one sample of origin, sequenced in a study of radiation and T cells in renal cell carcinoma. This sample's treatment: 15 Gy SBRT to primary tumor, nephrectomy 4 weeks later. The repertoire was sequenced with immunoSEQ multiplex PCR; TCRdb's copy has only in-frame clones and lacks some. The sample shows around 10,000 clones, around 63% of them seen only once. The sequencing used tumor tissue, collected from a patient whose treatment included radiotherapy and nephrectomy. The receptors were sampled from a woman aged 45-65 years with renal cell carcinoma.

The chain recombines TRBV30 with TRBJ1-1, with D tentatively TRBD1 (5 bases). CDR3 length: 14 residues. Germline V gives CDR1 GTSNPN, CDR2 SVGIG (reference sequence). V lost 2 bases and J lost 1, with 11 bases in between. The CDR3 loop reads CAWSSDSPNTEAFF. The CDR3, as DNA: TGTGCCTGGAGTTCTGACAGCCCGAACACTGAAGCTTTCTTT.

The chain uses TRBV7-2 and TRBJ2-5, with 11 bases that match TRBD2. Germline V CDR1 and CDR2: SGHTA, FQGNSA. The V segment lost 5 bases and the J segment 5 bases; nucleotides outside the gene matches: 10. This CDR3 is built from 16 residues. In DNA, the CDR3 is TGTGCCAGCAGCCTAGGGACTAGCGGACCTCATGAGACCCAGTACTTC. Its translation: CASSLGTSGPHETQYF.

V gene TRBV15 combines with J gene TRBJ1-5; possibly TRBD1 for D (5 bases). CDR3 length: 13 amino acids. CDR1 LNHNV and CDR2 YYDKDF come from the germline V gene (reference sequence). The ends were cut back, 4 bases at V and 9 bases at J, with 13 bases in the middle. This CDR3 is CATSKGRSGPQHF. The CDR3 nucleotides are TGTGCCACCAGCAAGGGACGGTCCGGGCCCCAGCATTTT. Supplemented by reference TRBV15 and TRBJ1-5, the full variable domain reads DAMVIQNPRYQVTQFGKPVTLSCSQTLNHNVMYWYQQKSSQAPKLLFHYYDKDFNNEADTPDNFQSRRPNTSFCFLDIRSPGLGDTAMYLCATSKGRSGPQHFGDGTRLSIL.

This chain connects TRBV2 to TRBJ1-5, with 9 bases aligning to TRBD1. Germline CDR1 reads SNHLY; CDR2 reads FYNNEI. V trimming: 5 bases; J trimming: 6 bases; junction bases outside the gene matches: 8. The length of the CDR3 is 15 residues. In DNA, the CDR3 is TGTGCCAGCAGTTCACAGGGGGCAGCTGCTCAGCCCCAGCATTTT. This sequence encodes CASSSQGAAAQPQHF.

The rearrangement uses TRBV6-1 and TRBJ2-7; no firm D call. The germline V gene has CDR1 MNHNS and CDR2 SASEGT. The V end was cut by 7 bases, the J end by 5 bases, with 15 bases between. This CDR3 contains 13 residues. This CDR3 is CASKTPQRDEQYF. CDR3 DNA: TGTGCCAGCAAGACACCCCAAAGGGACGAGCAGTACTTC.

The V and J genes are TRBV5-5 and TRBJ2-7; D unclear. Trimming removed 4 bases at V and 2 bases at J, with 10 bases between. The CDR3 sequence is 13 residues long. Germline V CDR1 and CDR2: SGHKS, YYEKEE (reference sequence). The CDR3 is CASSTTSAYEQYF. The CDR3 DNA is TGTGCCAGCAGCACGACAAGCGCCTACGAGCAGTACTTC.

This clone occurred a few times. The chain combines TRBV28 with TRBJ2-4; no reliable D call. This CDR3 is built from 11 residues. In germline, CDR1 is MDHEN, CDR2 SYDVKM. The germline V and J ends were trimmed by 3 bases and 6 bases, with 3 bases remaining between them. CDR3 sequence reads: CASSFGNIQYF. CDR3 DNA sequence: TGTGCCAGCAGTTTTGGAAACATTCAGTACTTC.

This clone turned up a few times. The V call is TRBV15, the J call TRBJ2-4; D is perhaps TRBD1 (6 bases). Trimming took off 5 bases at V and 0 bases at J, with 14 bases between the two ends. The CDR3 has 16 amino acids. The germline V gene has CDR1 LNHNV and CDR2 YYDKDF (reference sequence). CDR3 in amino acids: CATSLRQEVAKNIQYF. The CDR3 DNA reads TGTGCCACCAGCTTGCGACAGGAGGTAGCCAAAAACATTCAGTACTTC.